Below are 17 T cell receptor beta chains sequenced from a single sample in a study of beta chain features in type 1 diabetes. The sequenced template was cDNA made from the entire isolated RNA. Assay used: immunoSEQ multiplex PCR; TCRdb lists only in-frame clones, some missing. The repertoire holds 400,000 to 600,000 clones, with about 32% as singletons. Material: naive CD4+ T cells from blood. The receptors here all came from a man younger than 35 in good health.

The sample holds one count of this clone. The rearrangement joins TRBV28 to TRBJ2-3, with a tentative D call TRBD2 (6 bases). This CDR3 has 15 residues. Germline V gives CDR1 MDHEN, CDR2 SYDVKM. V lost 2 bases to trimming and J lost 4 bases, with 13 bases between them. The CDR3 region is CASSLIGTSSDTQYF. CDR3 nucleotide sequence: TGTGCCAGCAGTTTAATCGGGACTTCCTCAGATACGCAGTATTTT. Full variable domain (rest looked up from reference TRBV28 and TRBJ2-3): DVKVTQSSRYLVKRTGEKVFLECVQDMDHENMFWYRQDPGLGLRLIYFSYDVKMKEKGDIPEGYSVSREKKERFSLILESASTNQTSMYLCASSLIGTSSDTQYFGPGTRLTVL.

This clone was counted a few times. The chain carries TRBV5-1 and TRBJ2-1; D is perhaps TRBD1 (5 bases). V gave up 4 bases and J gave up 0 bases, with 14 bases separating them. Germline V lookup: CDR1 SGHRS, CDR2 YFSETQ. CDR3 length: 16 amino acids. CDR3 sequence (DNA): TGCGCCAGCAGCGGGCTCAGGGCAAGCTCCTACAATGAGCAGTTCTTC. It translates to CASSGLRASSYNEQFF. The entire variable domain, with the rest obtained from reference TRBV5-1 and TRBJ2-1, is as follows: KAGVTQTPRYLIKTRGQQVTLSCSPISGHRSVSWYQQTPGQGLQFLFEYFSETQRNKGNFPGRFSGRQFSNSRSEMNVSTLELGDSALYLCASSGLRASSYNEQFFGPGTRLTVL.

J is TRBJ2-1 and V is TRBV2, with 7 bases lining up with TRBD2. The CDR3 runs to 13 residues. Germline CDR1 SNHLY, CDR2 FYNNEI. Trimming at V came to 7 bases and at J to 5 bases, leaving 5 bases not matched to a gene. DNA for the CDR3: TGTGCCAGCATGAGGCGGGAGCACAATGAGCAGTTCTTC. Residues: CASMRREHNEQFF.

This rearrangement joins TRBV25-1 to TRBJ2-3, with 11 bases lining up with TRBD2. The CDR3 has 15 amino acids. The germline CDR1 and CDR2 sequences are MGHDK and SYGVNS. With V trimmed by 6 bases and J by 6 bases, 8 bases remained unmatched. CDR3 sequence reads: CASRHSGRAPDTQYF. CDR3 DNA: TGTGCCAGCAGGCATAGCGGGAGGGCACCGGATACGCAGTATTTT.

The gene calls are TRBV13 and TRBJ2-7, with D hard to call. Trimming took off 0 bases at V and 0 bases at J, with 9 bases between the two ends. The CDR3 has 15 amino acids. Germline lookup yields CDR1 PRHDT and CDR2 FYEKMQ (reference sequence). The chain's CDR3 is CASSLGSSSSYEQYF. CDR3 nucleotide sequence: TGTGCCAGCAGCTTAGGATCGAGTAGCTCCTACGAGCAGTACTTC.

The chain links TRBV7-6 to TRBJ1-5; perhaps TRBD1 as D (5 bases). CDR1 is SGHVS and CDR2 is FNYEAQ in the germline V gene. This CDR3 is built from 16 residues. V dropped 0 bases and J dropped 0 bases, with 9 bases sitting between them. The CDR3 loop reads CASSLAQGYSNQPQHF. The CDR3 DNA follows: TGTGCCAGCAGCTTAGCCCAGGGCTATAGCAATCAGCCCCAGCATTTT.

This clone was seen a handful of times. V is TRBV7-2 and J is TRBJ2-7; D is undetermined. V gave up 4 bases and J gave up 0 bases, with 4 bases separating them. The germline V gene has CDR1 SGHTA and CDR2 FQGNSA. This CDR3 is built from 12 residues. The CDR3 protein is CASSSFSYEQYF. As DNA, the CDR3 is TGTGCCAGCAGCTCTTTCTCCTACGAGCAGTACTTC. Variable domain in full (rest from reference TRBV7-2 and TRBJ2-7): GAGVSQSPSNKVTEKGKDVELRCDPISGHTALYWYRQSLGQGLEFLIYFQGNSAPDKSGLPSDRFSAERTGGSVSTLTIQRTQQEDSAVYLCASSSFSYEQYFGPGTRLTVT.

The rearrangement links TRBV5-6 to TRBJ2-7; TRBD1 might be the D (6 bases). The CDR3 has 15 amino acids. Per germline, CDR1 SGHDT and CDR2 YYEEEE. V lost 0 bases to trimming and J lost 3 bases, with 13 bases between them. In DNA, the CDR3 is TGTGCCAGCAGCTTGGCCGAGGTCAGGGGCTACGAGCAGTACTTC. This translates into CASSLAEVRGYEQYF. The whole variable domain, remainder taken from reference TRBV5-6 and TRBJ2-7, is DAGVTQSPTHLIKTRGQQVTLRCSPKSGHDTVSWYQQALGQGPQFIFQYYEEEERQRGNFPDRFSGHQFPNYSSELNVNALLLGDSALYLCASSLAEVRGYEQYFGPGTRLTVT.

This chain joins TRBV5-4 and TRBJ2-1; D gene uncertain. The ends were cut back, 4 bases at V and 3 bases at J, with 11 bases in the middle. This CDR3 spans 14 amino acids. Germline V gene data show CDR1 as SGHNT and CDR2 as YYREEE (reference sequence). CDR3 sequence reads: CASSTGPGYNEQFF. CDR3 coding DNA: TGTGCCAGCAGCACCGGACCGGGCTACAATGAGCAGTTCTTC.

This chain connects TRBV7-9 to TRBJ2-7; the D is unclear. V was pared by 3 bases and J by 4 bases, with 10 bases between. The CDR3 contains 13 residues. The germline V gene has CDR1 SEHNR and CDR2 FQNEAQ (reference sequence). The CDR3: CASSFGSEYEQYF. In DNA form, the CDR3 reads TGTGCCAGCAGCTTCGGTTCGGAGTACGAGCAGTACTTC.

The CDR3 DNA sequence: TGCGCCAGCAGTCATCGCATTGGTAGTGCCAAAAACATTCAGTACTTC. It encodes CASSHRIGSAKNIQYF. The chain combines TRBV23-1 with TRBJ2-4; D uncertain. TRBV23-1 is an ORF; its function is uncertain. With 3 bases removed from V and 1 base from J, the gap between germline ends came to 13 bases. This CDR3 is built from 16 residues.

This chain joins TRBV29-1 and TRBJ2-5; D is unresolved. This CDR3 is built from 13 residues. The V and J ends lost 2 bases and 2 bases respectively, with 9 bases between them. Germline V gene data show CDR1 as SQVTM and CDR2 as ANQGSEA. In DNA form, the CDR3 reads TGCAGCGTTGAATCTATCCTGCAAGAGACCCAGTACTTC. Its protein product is CSVESILQETQYF.

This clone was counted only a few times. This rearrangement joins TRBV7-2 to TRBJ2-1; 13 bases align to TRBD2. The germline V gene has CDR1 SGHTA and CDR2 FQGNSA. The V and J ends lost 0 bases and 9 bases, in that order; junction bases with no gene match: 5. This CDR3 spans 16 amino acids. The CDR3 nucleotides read TGTGCCAGCAGCTTAGCGACTAGCGGGAGGAGAAGTGAGCAGTTCTTC. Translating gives CASSLATSGRRSEQFF.

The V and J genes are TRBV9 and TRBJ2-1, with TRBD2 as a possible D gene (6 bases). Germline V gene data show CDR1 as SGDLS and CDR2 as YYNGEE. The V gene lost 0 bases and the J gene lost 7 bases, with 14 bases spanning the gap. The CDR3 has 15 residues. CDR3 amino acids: CASSVAIAVVNEQFF. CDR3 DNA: TGTGCCAGCAGCGTAGCGATAGCGGTGGTAAATGAGCAGTTCTTC.

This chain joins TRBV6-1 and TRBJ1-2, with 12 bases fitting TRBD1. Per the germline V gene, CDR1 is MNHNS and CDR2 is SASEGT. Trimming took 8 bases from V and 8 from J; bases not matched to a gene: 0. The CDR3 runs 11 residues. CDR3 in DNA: TGTGCCAGCGGGACAGGGGGCGGCTACACCTTC. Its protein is CASGTGGGYTF.

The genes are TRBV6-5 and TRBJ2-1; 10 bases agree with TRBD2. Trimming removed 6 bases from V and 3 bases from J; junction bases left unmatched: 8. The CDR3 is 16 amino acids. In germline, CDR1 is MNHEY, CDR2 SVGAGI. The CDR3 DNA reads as TGTGCCAGCAGCTACGGGACTAGCGTAAGCTACAATGAGCAGTTCTTC. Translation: CASSYGTSVSYNEQFF.

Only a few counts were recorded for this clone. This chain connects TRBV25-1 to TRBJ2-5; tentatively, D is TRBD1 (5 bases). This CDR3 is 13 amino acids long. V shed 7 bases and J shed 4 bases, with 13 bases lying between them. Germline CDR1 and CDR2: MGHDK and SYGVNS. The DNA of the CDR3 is TGTGCCAGCAAAAAGGGGCGCGGAGAGACCCAGTACTTC. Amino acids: CASKKGRGETQYF.